This paragraph reports one T cell receptor (beta chain). Its antigen remains unknown. The record originates from a study of chemoradiotherapy in HPV16-positive cancers. Overall study: A couple of HPV16-positive patients' cells yielded candidate HPV-specific clones and common motifs. Study-wide results and limits: For HPV16-positive patients, expanding HPV-responsive T cells associated with longer recurrence-free survival.

Profiling relied on immunoSEQ multiplex PCR, and the TCRdb table lists in-frame clones only, not all of them. This table has about 12,000 clones, 70% to 80% appearing once. V was trimmed by 4 bases and J by 2 bases, leaving 12 bases between them. The CDR3 has 15 residues. In germline, CDR1 is SGHTA, CDR2 FQGNSA. The rearrangement uses TRBV7-2 and TRBJ1-3; no clear D gene. The TCR sequence derives from a human donor with HPV-associated anogenital cancer. Sample collection occurred from a patient who underwent chemoradiotherapy. CDR3 sequence reads: CASSSTWETGNTIYF. CDR3 sequence (DNA): TGTGCCAGCAGCTCAACTTGGGAAACTGGAAACACCATATATTTT.